This T cell receptor beta chain was recovered during a study of blood T cells in healthy people across ages. General observations from the study: Older age coincided with a roughly linear decline in TCR beta diversity per million T cells.

Combining a sample-barcoded 5' primer with a J-beta primer mix, a second PCR ran for 7 to 11 cycles. TCRdb independently ran MiXCR on the 5' RACE reads; one entry per CDR3 protein. Here the sample spans roughly 1,500,000 distinct CDR3 sequences, 35% to 45% being singletons. CDR3 length equals 15 residues. V shed 5 bases and J 2 bases; nucleotides not matched to a gene: 4. Germline V gene data show CDR1 as MDHEN and CDR2 as SYDVKM. This clonotype showed up just a few times. The target antigen is unknown. Material for sequencing was blood. The clonotype was recovered from a woman aged 18-29 years in good health. The genes are TRBV28 and TRBJ2-5; 11 bases are shared with TRBD2. The CDR3 loop reads CASSTSSGGQETQYF. The CDR3 bases are TGTGCCAGCAGTACCTCTAGCGGGGGGCAAGAGACCCAGTACTTC.